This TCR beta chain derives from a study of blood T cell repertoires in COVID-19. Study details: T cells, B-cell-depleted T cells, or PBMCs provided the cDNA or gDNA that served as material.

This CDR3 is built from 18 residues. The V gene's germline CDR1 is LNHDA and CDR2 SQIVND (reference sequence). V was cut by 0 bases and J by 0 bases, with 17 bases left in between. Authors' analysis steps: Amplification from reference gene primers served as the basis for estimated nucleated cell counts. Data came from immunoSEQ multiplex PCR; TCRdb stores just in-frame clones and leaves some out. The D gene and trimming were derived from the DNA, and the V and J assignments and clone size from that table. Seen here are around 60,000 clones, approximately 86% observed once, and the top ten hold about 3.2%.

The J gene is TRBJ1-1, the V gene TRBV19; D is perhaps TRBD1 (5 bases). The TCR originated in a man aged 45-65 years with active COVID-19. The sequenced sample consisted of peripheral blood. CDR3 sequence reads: CASSIDLWTRVMNTEAFF. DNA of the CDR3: TGTGCCAGTAGTATAGATCTATGGACACGAGTCATGAACACTGAAGCTTTCTTT. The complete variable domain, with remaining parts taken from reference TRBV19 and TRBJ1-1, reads DGGITQSPKYLFRKEGQNVTLSCEQNLNHDAMYWYRQDPGQGLRLIYYSQIVNDFQKGDIAEGYSVSREKKESFPLTVTSAQKNPTAFYLCASSIDLWTRVMNTEAFFGQGTRLTVV.